A single sample is the source of the 27 T cell receptor beta chains below, sequenced in a study of blood T cell repertoires in COVID-19. TCRdb's copy holds only in-frame clones and misses some; the assay was immunoSEQ multiplex PCR. The top ten clones hold over 9.5% of a sample with about 170,000 clones, around 80% of them seen once. The source material was PBMCs or T cells enriched from blood (not recorded which). These TCRs come from a man aged 50-59 years who had recovered from COVID-19.

J is TRBJ1-1 and V is TRBV4-1; D remains ambiguous. The CDR3 runs to 16 residues. Trimming removed 4 bases from V and 1 base from J, with 16 bases in between. CDR1 MGHRA and CDR2 YSYEKL come from the germline V gene. The CDR3 nucleotides are TGCGCCAGCAGCCGCATTGGTGGAGGGAGGAACACTGAAGCTTTCTTT. The encoded protein is CASSRIGGGRNTEAFF.

This chain links TRBV7-9 with TRBJ1-6; D is possibly TRBD1 (5 bases). Per germline, CDR1 SEHNR and CDR2 FQNEAQ (reference sequence). The CDR3 has 16 amino acids. Trimming took off 4 bases at V and 9 bases at J, with 19 bases between the two ends. CDR3 loop: CASSYNGGTRGSPLHF. In DNA, the CDR3 is TGTGCCAGCAGCTATAACGGGGGAACCCGGGGTTCACCCCTCCACTTT.

The rearrangement links TRBV19 to TRBJ2-7, with a weak D call TRBD1 (5 bases). Trimming cost V 5 bases and J 2 bases, with 16 bases left between them. Germline lookup yields CDR1 LNHDA and CDR2 SQIVND (reference sequence). The CDR3 is made up of 15 amino acids. The CDR3 reads CASSALGVGAYEQYF. In nucleotides, the CDR3 is TGTGCCAGTAGTGCCCTGGGCGTAGGGGCCTACGAGCAGTACTTC.

The CDR3 DNA is TGTGCCGGGGACATAGCCTACACTGAAGCTTTCTTT. Protein product: CAGDIAYTEAFF. The J gene is TRBJ1-1, the V gene TRBV30, with D possibly TRBD1 on 6 matching bases. The CDR3 runs 12 residues. The germline V gene has CDR1 GTSNPN and CDR2 SVGIG (reference sequence). V shed 8 bases and J shed 3 bases, with 13 bases lying between them.

This clone was found a few times. Distinct nucleotide sequences in the sample also encode this CDR3. The rearrangement uses TRBV7-9 and TRBJ2-7; D is uncertain. This CDR3 has 12 residues. CDR1 and CDR2 (germline): SEHNR, FQNEAQ (reference sequence). The V and J ends lost 1 base and 6 bases respectively, with 7 bases between them. The chain's CDR3 is CASSLELGEQYF. CDR3 nucleotides: TGTGCCAGCAGCTTAGAACTTGGCGAGCAGTACTTC. The full variable domain, with the rest looked up from reference TRBV7-9 and TRBJ2-7, is DTGVSQNPRHKITKRGQNVTFRCDPISEHNRLYWYRQTLGQGPEFLTYFQNEAQLEKSRLLSDRFSAERPKGSFSTLEIQRTEQGDSAMYLCASSLELGEQYFGPGTRLTVT.

CDR3 sequence reads: CASSPEPGGVRTGELFF. The DNA of the CDR3 is TGTGCCAGCTCCCCTGAACCGGGAGGGGTGCGCACCGGGGAGCTGTTTTTT. This chain connects TRBV18 to TRBJ2-2; 8 bases line up with TRBD2. This CDR3 contains 17 residues. Germline assignment: CDR1 KGHSH and CDR2 LQKENI. V shed 6 bases and J 4 bases; nucleotides not matched to a gene: 13.

The CDR3 region has the DNA TGTGCCAGCAGCTCATCTCGGTTAAACACCATATATTTT. Its translation is CASSSSRLNTIYF. This chain uses TRBV7-9 with TRBJ1-3; D is undetermined. V gave up 4 bases and J gave up 6 bases, with 10 bases separating them. This CDR3 region has 13 residues. Germline assignment: CDR1 SEHNR and CDR2 FQNEAQ (reference sequence).

The chain links TRBV7-2 to TRBJ2-3, with a possible D match to TRBD2 (6 bases). The germline V gene has CDR1 SGHTA and CDR2 FQGNSA. The CDR3 is 14 amino acids. Deletions cut 3 bases from V and 4 bases from J, with 11 bases between. DNA for the CDR3: TGTGCCAGCAGCTTTGGGGGGTCCTCAGATACGCAGTATTTT. Its translation is CASSFGGSSDTQYF.

V is TRBV2 and J is TRBJ1-5; D uncertain. Trimming cost V 5 bases and J 1 base, with 12 bases left between them. Germline lookup yields CDR1 SNHLY and CDR2 FYNNEI. The CDR3 has 15 amino acids. The CDR3 nucleotides are TGTGCCAGCAGTACCAGGACGGGGAGCAATCAGCCCCAGCATTTT. Residues: CASSTRTGSNQPQHF.

This sequence joins TRBV4-3 and TRBJ1-1; TRBD1 aligns across 7 bases. The V and J ends lost 2 bases and 0 bases, in that order; junction bases with no gene match: 3. The CDR3 is 15 amino acids. The germline gives CDR1 LGHNA, CDR2 YSLEER. CDR3 loop: CASSQQQGMNTEAFF. In nucleotides, the CDR3 is TGCGCCAGCAGCCAACAACAGGGGATGAACACTGAAGCTTTCTTT.

This chain links TRBV14 with TRBJ1-6; possible D gene TRBD1, 5 bases. The V end was cut by 1 base, the J end by 14 bases, with 24 bases between. Germline values: CDR1 SGHDN, CDR2 FVKESK. The CDR3 has 17 amino acids. The CDR3 DNA sequence: TGTGCCAGCAGCCAAGGGGGTATCGGACACCTAGGTGGGTCCCTCCACTTT. Amino acids: CASSQGGIGHLGGSLHF. Variable domain in full (rest from reference TRBV14 and TRBJ1-6): EAGVTQFPSHSVIEKGQTVTLRCDPISGHDNLYWYRRVMGKEIKFLLHFVKESKQDESGMPNNRFLAERTGGTYSTLKVQPAELEDSGVYFCASSQGGIGHLGGSLHFGNGTRLTVT.

The chain has TRBV7-9 and TRBJ1-5; TRBD1 agrees at 8 bases. The CDR3 is made up of 14 amino acids. V shed 3 bases and J 6 bases; nucleotides not matched to a gene: 4. CDR1 and CDR2 (germline): SEHNR, FQNEAQ (reference sequence). The CDR3 reads CASSLDREIQPQHF. CDR3 nucleotide sequence: TGTGCCAGCAGCTTGGACAGGGAAATTCAGCCCCAGCATTTT.

The rearrangement links TRBV29-1 to TRBJ1-5; 10 bases align to TRBD1. Losses at the gene ends were 6 bases for V and 2 bases for J; bases not matched to a gene: 16. CDR3 length: 18 residues. Germline CDR1 and CDR2: SQVTM and ANQGSEA. The CDR3 bases are TGCAGCGTAGAACCGGGACAGGGGCGCGGGTTTGGCAATCAGCCCCAGCATTTT. Translation: CSVEPGQGRGFGNQPQHF. Full variable domain (rest looked up from reference TRBV29-1 and TRBJ1-5): SAVISQKPSRDICQRGTSLTIQCQVDSQVTMMFWYRQQPGQSLTLIATANQGSEATYESGFVIDKFPISRPNLTFSTLTVSNMSPEDSSIYLCSVEPGQGRGFGNQPQHFGDGTRLSIL.

The gene calls are TRBV9 and TRBJ1-2; D remains unclear. This CDR3 is 15 amino acids long. CDR1 and CDR2 (germline): SGDLS, YYNGEE. V lost 4 bases to trimming and J lost 7 bases, with 20 bases between them. The CDR3 sequence: CASSPNWGDHSGYTF. Written as DNA, the CDR3 is TGTGCCAGCAGCCCAAATTGGGGAGATCATTCTGGCTACACCTTC. The full variable domain, its missing parts supplied by reference TRBV9 and TRBJ1-2, is DSGVTQTPKHLITATGQRVTLRCSPRSGDLSVYWYQQSLDQGLQFLIQYYNGEERAKGNILERFSAQQFPDLHSELNLSSLELGDSALYFCASSPNWGDHSGYTFGSGTRLTVV.

The chain recombines TRBV10-3 with TRBJ2-1; D is perhaps TRBD2 (5 bases). CDR1 ENHRY and CDR2 SYGVKD come from the germline V gene. Trimming removed 2 bases at V and 0 bases at J, with 14 bases between. CDR3 length: 17 amino acids. DNA for the CDR3: TGTGCCATCAGTGAGAATCGGGGTCTAAGCTCCTACAATGAGCAGTTCTTC. Translating gives CAISENRGLSSYNEQFF.

The chain uses TRBV4-1 and TRBJ2-2; D might be TRBD2 (6 bases). The V end lost 2 bases, the J end lost 4 bases, and 14 bases lay between the germline ends. The V gene's germline CDR1 is MGHRA and CDR2 YSYEKL. The CDR3 is 16 amino acids. The DNA for the CDR3 is TGCGCCAGCAGCCAAACTTTTCAGGGAGGCACCGGGGAGCTGTTTTTT. This sequence encodes CASSQTFQGGTGELFF.

This chain uses TRBV7-3 with TRBJ2-7; D may be TRBD1 (6 bases). The germline V gene has CDR1 SGHTA and CDR2 FQGTGA. This CDR3 comprises 15 residues. V was pared by 5 bases and J by 0 bases, with 14 bases between. The CDR3 reads CASSLQGQNSYEQYF. The CDR3 nucleotides read TGTGCCAGCAGCCTTCAGGGACAAAACTCCTACGAGCAGTACTTC.

A few counts support this clone. This chain joins TRBV3-1 (or the pseudogene TRBV3-2) and TRBJ1-6; TRBD1 might be the D (5 bases). V lost 4 bases and J lost 7, with 17 bases in between. The CDR3 length is 16 residues. Germline lookup yields CDR1 LGHDT and CDR2 YNNKEL (reference sequence). The CDR3 sequence: CASSPTSGVRNSPLHF. DNA of the CDR3: TGTGCCAGCAGCCCCACCTCGGGGGTACGGAATTCACCCCTCCACTTT.

The chain combines TRBV7-9 with TRBJ1-2, with 8 bases fitting TRBD1. Germline V gives CDR1 SEHNR, CDR2 FQNEAQ (reference sequence). V dropped 5 bases and J dropped 8; count of bases not matched to a gene: 13. CDR3 length: 15 residues. DNA of the CDR3: TGTGCCAGCAGCCGCGCAGACAGGGGAGTCGGGGGCTACACCTTC. Residues: CASSRADRGVGGYTF.

The chain uses TRBV7-2 and TRBJ2-5, with D perhaps TRBD1 (6 bases). Trimming removed 11 bases from V and 4 bases from J, with 20 bases in between. CDR1 SGHTA and CDR2 FQGNSA come from the germline V gene. The length of the CDR3 is 14 residues. The CDR3 here is CAPLEALGGETQYF. The CDR3 DNA sequence: TGTGCCCCCTTAGAGGCCCTAGGGGGAGAGACCCAGTACTTC.

The chain recombines TRBV2 with TRBJ1-6; possible D gene TRBD1, 6 bases. The CDR3 has 14 residues. Trimming removed 5 bases at V and 7 bases at J, with 12 bases between. Germline V gene lookup returns CDR1 SNHLY and CDR2 FYNNEI. CDR3 sequence: CASSSQGGNSPLHF. CDR3 nucleotide sequence: TGTGCCAGCAGTTCACAGGGCGGCAATTCACCCCTCCACTTT.

The rearrangement joins TRBV6-1 to TRBJ2-7; tentative D call: TRBD2 (5 bases). CDR3 length equals 13 residues. Germline-derived CDR1 and CDR2 are MNHNS and SASEGT. The germline V and J ends were trimmed by 1 base and 9 bases, with 13 bases remaining between them. CDR3 sequence (DNA): TGTGCCAGCAGTGAAGTAGACGTACGGGGGCAGTACTTC. Its translation: CASSEVDVRGQYF.

The CDR3 DNA follows: TGTGCCAGCAGCCAAGATGGCCGCCTGAATTCACCCCTCCACTTT. This encodes CASSQDGRLNSPLHF. The V call is TRBV3-1 (or the pseudogene TRBV3-2), the J call TRBJ1-6, with D unresolved. The germline V gene encodes CDR1 LGHDT and CDR2 YNNKEL (reference sequence). Trimming stripped 0 bases from V and 7 bases from J, with 10 bases between. This CDR3 has 15 amino acids.

This sequence joins TRBV4-3 and TRBJ1-3; D uncertain. CDR3 length: 16 residues. CDR1 and CDR2 (germline): LGHNA, YSLEER. The V end was cut by 3 bases, the J end by 4 bases, with 16 bases between. DNA of the CDR3: TGCGCCAGCAGCCAGGTGGGAGGTTCGGTCGGAAACACCATATATTTT. It is translated as CASSQVGGSVGNTIYF.

V and J are TRBV29-1 and TRBJ2-1, with 9 bases matching TRBD1. CDR3 length: 16 amino acids. The trim removed 3 bases at V and 8 bases at J, leaving 14 bases unmatched. Germline-derived CDR1 and CDR2 are SQVTM and ANQGSEA. CDR3 sequence (DNA): TGCAGCGTTGACGAGGACAGGGGATTGTACTTTTATGAGCAGTTCTTC. Protein product: CSVDEDRGLYFYEQFF.

J is TRBJ1-2 and V is TRBV5-5, with D maybe TRBD1 (5 bases). Germline V gives CDR1 SGHKS, CDR2 YYEKEE (reference sequence). Between the trimmed V and J ends, which lost 4 bases and 5 bases, there was a span of 9 bases. The CDR3 is 12 amino acids. CDR3 residues: CASSEDIYGYTF. In nucleotides, the CDR3 is TGTGCCAGCAGCGAGGACATATATGGCTACACCTTC.

The J gene is TRBJ2-7, the V gene TRBV12-5; D is unclear. The CDR3 has 11 residues. Germline V gives CDR1 LGHNT, CDR2 FRNRAP. The V end lost 6 bases, the J end lost 3 bases, and 6 bases lay between the germline ends. DNA of the CDR3: TGTGCTAGTGGGTCTAACTACGAGCAGTACTTC. Translating gives CASGSNYEQYF. The full variable domain, in which reference TRBV12-5 and TRBJ2-7 provide the parts outside the CDR3, is DARVTQTPRHKVTEMGQEVTMRCQPILGHNTVFWYRQTMMQGLELLAYFRNRAPLDDSGMPKDRFSAEMPDATLATLKIQPSEPRDSAVYFCASGSNYEQYFGPGTRLTVT.